This TCR beta chain derives from a study of T cell repertoires in cytomegalovirus infection. Germline V CDR1 and CDR2: SGHDN, FVKESK. The CDR3 consists of 13 residues. V was trimmed by 3 bases and J by 1 base, leaving 6 bases between them. MiXCR was run by TCRdb on the reads, yielding one entry per CDR3 protein. The sample records around 270,000 distinct CDR3 sequences, approximately 9.1% being singletons. This TCR was recovered from a human donor in good health (CMV status not recorded). Some clones in this sample may be carry-over from other donors' samples. The sequenced sample was PBMCs. The chain combines TRBV14 with TRBJ1-1; D is unresolved. The CDR3 loop reads CASSQSRNTEAFF. CDR3 bases: TGTGCCAGCAGCCAGTCCAGGAACACTGAAGCTTTCTTT.